The 19 T cell receptor beta chains listed next were all sequenced from one sample in a study of T cell responses to AZD1222 COVID-19 vaccine. Here immunoSEQ multiplex PCR was the method, and the copy in TCRdb shows in-frame clones only, minus some. The sample lists 100,000 to 150,000 clones, about 87% seen once, with 4% to 4.5% in the top ten. This sample comprised peripheral blood, obtained on day 0 of AZD1222 vaccination. Source of these receptors: an adult in good health.

This chain uses TRBV24-1 with TRBJ1-2; D gene unclear. The CDR3 runs to 15 residues. Germline values: CDR1 KGHDR, CDR2 SFDVKD. The V end was cut by 4 bases, the J end by 4 bases, with 15 bases between. CDR3 region: CATSDPGRYPYGYTF. The CDR3 DNA sequence: TGTGCCACCAGTGACCCCGGGAGGTACCCCTATGGCTACACCTTC.

This rearrangement joins TRBV9 to TRBJ2-6; TRBD1 aligns across 8 bases. Germline CDR1 reads SGDLS; CDR2 reads YYNGEE. This CDR3 contains 18 residues. Unmatched junction bases numbered 9, after V lost 2 bases and J lost 2 bases. Written as DNA, the CDR3 is TGTGCCAGCAGCGTCCAGACAGGGGAGCTCGCTGGGGCCAACGTCCTGACTTTC. Translated: CASSVQTGELAGANVLTF.

V is TRBV19 and J is TRBJ2-2; D is ambiguous. Germline V lookup: CDR1 LNHDA, CDR2 SQIVND (reference sequence). The CDR3 extends over 14 amino acids. V was clipped by 9 bases and J by 5 bases, with 16 bases between them. The CDR3, as DNA: TGTGCCAGAAGAATTGGGCTCGGTACCGGGGAGCTGTTTTTT. It yields the protein CARRIGLGTGELFF.

The chain is built from TRBV3-1 (or the pseudogene TRBV3-2) and TRBJ1-1; D may be TRBD1 (5 bases). Germline assignment: CDR1 LGHDT and CDR2 YNNKEL (reference sequence). This CDR3 is built from 15 residues. Trimming removed 2 bases at V and 0 bases at J, with 10 bases between. CDR3 loop: CASSQYAGMNTEAFF. Written as DNA, the CDR3 is TGTGCCAGCAGCCAATACGCAGGGATGAACACTGAAGCTTTCTTT.

The V call is TRBV10-2, the J call TRBJ1-1; 8 bases are shared with TRBD1. Germline CDR1 and CDR2: WSHSY and SAAADI. The CDR3 extends over 13 amino acids. The V segment lost 4 bases and the J segment 11 bases; nucleotides outside the gene matches: 9. The CDR3: CASSGTGGGTAFF. In nucleotides, the CDR3 is TGCGCCAGCAGTGGAACAGGGGGAGGGACGGCTTTCTTT.

The CDR3 nucleotides read TGTGCTAGTGGTTTGGAAAACCTGCGAGATACGCAGTATTTT. Its translation is CASGLENLRDTQYF. The chain is built from TRBV12-5 and TRBJ2-3; D is ambiguous. The CDR3 loop spans 14 amino acids. In germline, CDR1 is LGHNT, CDR2 FRNRAP. V dropped 1 base and J dropped 5 bases, with 10 bases sitting between them.

The rearrangement uses TRBV28 and TRBJ1-1; no firm D call. Per the germline V gene, CDR1 is MDHEN and CDR2 is SYDVKM. The ends were cut back, 5 bases at V and 7 bases at J, with 17 bases in the middle. The CDR3 runs to 14 residues. CDR3: CASSALPWESEAFF. CDR3 sequence (DNA): TGTGCCAGCAGTGCCCTGCCTTGGGAGAGTGAAGCTTTCTTT.

The chain carries TRBV9 and TRBJ2-3; D perhaps matches TRBD2 (7 bases). Germline CDR1 SGDLS, CDR2 YYNGEE. This CDR3 contains 16 residues. V gave up 0 bases and J gave up 2 bases, with 13 bases separating them. The CDR3 reads CASSVGGGSYTDTQYF. DNA for the CDR3: TGTGCCAGCAGCGTAGGCGGGGGCTCCTACACAGATACGCAGTATTTT.

Of note for this clone: The junction does not match germline at one end; this may be a read error. This rearrangement joins TRBV19 to TRBJ2-5; D might be TRBD1 (6 bases). The CDR3 runs 14 residues. Looked up from germline, CDR1 is LNHDA and CDR2 is SQIVND (reference sequence). DNA for the CDR3: TGTGCCAGTAGTATAGGGGGCAGGGGCGCTGGTTCGAACTTC. This encodes CASSIGGRGAGSNF.

This clone was picked up one time. This chain links TRBV13 with TRBJ1-1; 7 nucleotides match TRBD1. Trimming took 0 bases from V and 10 from J; bases not matched to a gene: 5. Germline CDR1 and CDR2: PRHDT and FYEKMQ (reference sequence). This CDR3 has 13 amino acids. Written as DNA, the CDR3 is TGTGCCAGCAGCTTAGGGCGCAGGGGGGCAGCTTTCTTT. This sequence encodes CASSLGRRGAAFF. Full variable domain (missing parts from reference TRBV13 and TRBJ1-1): AAGVIQSPRHLIKEKRETATLKCYPIPRHDTVYWYQQGPGQDPQFLISFYEKMQSDKGSIPDRFSAQQFSDYHSELNMSSLELGDSALYFCASSLGRRGAAFFGQGTRLTVV.

V and J are TRBV27 and TRBJ2-1, with D unclear. Germline lookup yields CDR1 MNHEY and CDR2 SMNVEV (reference sequence). The CDR3 covers 13 residues. V gave up 3 bases and J gave up 10 bases, with 13 bases separating them. CDR3 nucleotides: TGTGCCAGCAGTTTGTTCTGGCAATGGGAGCAGTTCTTC. It encodes CASSLFWQWEQFF.

The J gene is TRBJ1-5, the V gene TRBV28; the D is unclear. This CDR3 has 12 amino acids. V lost 2 bases to trimming and J lost 4 bases, with 3 bases between them. Germline CDR1 MDHEN, CDR2 SYDVKM. The CDR3: CASSLRNQPQHF. The DNA for the CDR3 is TGTGCCAGCAGTTTACGGAATCAGCCCCAGCATTTT.

The rearrangement links TRBV30 to TRBJ1-6; D is undetermined. Trimming removed 2 bases from V and 6 bases from J, with 14 bases in between. CDR3 length equals 15 residues. CDR1 and CDR2 (germline): GTSNPN, SVGIG (reference sequence). CDR3 protein: CAWSQDPIRNSPLHF. DNA of the CDR3: TGTGCCTGGAGTCAAGACCCCATTCGTAATTCACCCCTCCACTTT.

J is TRBJ1-4 and V is TRBV18; 10 nucleotides line up with TRBD1. V trimming: 2 bases; J trimming: 8 bases; junction bases outside the gene matches: 8. Germline V CDR1 and CDR2: KGHSH, LQKENI. The CDR3 loop spans 16 amino acids. CDR3 amino acids: CASSPYRQGAGEKLFF. In DNA, the CDR3 is TGTGCCAGCTCACCATACAGACAGGGGGCTGGAGAAAAACTGTTTTTT.

The chain employs TRBV19 and TRBJ2-7; no clear D. There are 13 residues in the CDR3. V was pared by 3 bases and J by 0 bases, with 6 bases between. The germline gives CDR1 LNHDA, CDR2 SQIVND (reference sequence). CDR3 bases: TGTGCCAGTAGTATTCTCCTCTCCTACGAGCAGTACTTC. The encoded protein is CASSILLSYEQYF.

The rearrangement links TRBV7-8 to TRBJ1-2; TRBD1 agrees at 12 bases. J was trimmed by 4 bases and V by 4 bases; bases with no gene match: 4. The CDR3 covers 15 residues. Germline CDR1 and CDR2: SGHVS and FQNEAQ. The CDR3 is CASSSGQGAFYGYTF. CDR3 bases: TGTGCCAGCAGCTCGGGACAGGGGGCCTTCTATGGCTACACCTTC.

The chain employs TRBV19 and TRBJ1-1; D call uncertain. This CDR3 spans 14 amino acids. Germline V gives CDR1 LNHDA, CDR2 SQIVND (reference sequence). V was trimmed by 11 bases and J by 1 base, leaving 17 bases between them. CDR3 nucleotide sequence: TGTGCCTCCAGTATCCCAAGGGAGAACACTGAAGCTTTCTTT. It codes for CASSIPRENTEAFF. Drawing the rest from reference TRBV19 and TRBJ1-1, the complete variable domain is DGGITQSPKYLFRKEGQNVTLSCEQNLNHDAMYWYRQDPGQGLRLIYYSQIVNDFQKGDIAEGYSVSREKKESFPLTVTSAQKNPTAFYLCASSIPRENTEAFFGQGTRLTVV.

DNA for the CDR3: TGTGCCAGCAGCTTCCCTCTTGAAAAACTGTTTTTT. This encodes CASSFPLEKLFF. The V gene is TRBV7-9, the J gene TRBJ1-4; the D is unclear. Germline assignment: CDR1 SEHNR and CDR2 FQNEAQ (reference sequence). This CDR3 comprises 12 residues. V was cut by 3 bases and J by 7 bases, with 6 bases left in between.

The J gene is TRBJ2-5, the V gene TRBV6-2 or TRBV6-3; D gene ambiguous. Per the germline V gene, CDR1 is MNHEY and CDR2 is SVGEGT. This CDR3 has 16 residues. V lost 0 bases and J 1 base, leaving 12 bases between the germline ends. In DNA form, the CDR3 reads TGTGCCAGCAGTTACTCGAGGTGGCGGCTCCAAGAGACCCAGTACTTC. Translation gives CASSYSRWRLQETQYF.